This TCR beta chain was retrieved from a study of blood T cell repertoires in COVID-19. In the study overall: The United States, Italy and Spain provided the acute and convalescent COVID-19 samples. The cDNA or gDNA used as material had been derived from T cells, B-cell-depleted T cells, or PBMCs.

Germline V gene lookup returns CDR1 SGHTA and CDR2 FQGTGA. The CDR3 loop spans 15 amino acids. V lost 7 bases, J lost 7 bases, and 7 bases stayed unmatched. Study processing details: Amplifying reference gene primers gave estimates of nucleated cell counts. Assay: immunoSEQ multiplex PCR; the TCRdb copy retains only in-frame clones and omits some. From that table come the V and J calls and clone size; the DNA was used to work out D and trimming. The sample contains 81,000 or so clones, approximately 75% of which appear only once. V usage is TRBV7-3 and J usage is TRBJ2-2; TRBD1 agrees at 12 bases. Sequenced sample: peripheral blood. The sequence came from a human donor in a cohort sampled during active COVID-19. CDR3 loop: CASNRGQGAVGELFF. The DNA of the CDR3 is TGTGCCAGCAACCGGGGACAGGGGGCAGTCGGGGAGCTGTTTTTT.